This is a list of T cell receptor beta chains from one sample in a study of shared clonotypes between healthy human individuals. The table came from immunoSEQ multiplex PCR; TCRdb's copy has only in-frame clones and leaves some out. Here the sample spans about 490,000 clones, 60% to 85% being singletons. The sequenced sample was PBMCs. Receptors were obtained from a woman between 40 and 55 years old in good health. Some clones in this sample may be carry-over from other donors' samples. Both conserved end residues are part of each CDR3. The order of the fields is clone size, J gene, V gene, CDR3 length, D gene, CDR3 protein, CDR3 DNA. A D gene is named only where the DNA matches it firmly. Not every row has a clone size; where given, it reads once, few, many or a size class.

size: NA; J: TRBJ2-1; V: TRBV4-2; length: 20; D: TRBD2; CDR3: CASSQPASAASGTNYNEQFF; DNA: TGTGCCAGCAGCCAACCTGCCTCGGCGGCTAGCGGGACCAATTACAATGAGCAGTTCTTC
size: NA; J: TRBJ1-1; V: TRBV6-1; length: 15; D: NA; CDR3: CASSARQALRGEAFF; DNA: TGTGCCAGCAGTGCCCGACAGGCCCTAAGGGGTGAAGCTTTCTTT
size: NA; J: TRBJ2-7; V: TRBV15; length: 16; D: NA; CDR3: CATSRRGSSVSYEQYF; DNA: TGTGCCACCAGCAGAAGGGGCTCCTCGGTCTCCTACGAGCAGTACTTC
size: NA; J: TRBJ2-7; V: TRBV28; length: 15; D: TRBD2; CDR3: CASSTGTSGGYEQYF; DNA: TGTGCCAGCAGTACAGGGACTAGCGGGGGCTACGAGCAGTACTTC
size: NA; J: TRBJ2-7; V: TRBV2; length: 12; D: NA; CDR3: CASSELNYEQYF; DNA: TGTGCCAGCAGTGAGCTCAACTACGAGCAGTACTTC
size: NA; J: TRBJ1-5; V: TRBV4-1; length: 16; D: NA; CDR3: CASSQRDVYSNQPQHF; DNA: TGCGCCAGCAGCCAGAGGGACGTTTATAGCAATCAGCCCCAGCATTTT
size: NA; J: TRBJ2-3; V: TRBV29-1; length: 12; D: TRBD1; CDR3: CSQGVAQGTQYF; DNA: TGCAGCCAGGGGGTGGCACAGGGGACGCAGTATTTT
size: NA; J: TRBJ1-1; V: TRBV29-1; length: 13; D: NA; CDR3: CSVEGQTNTEAFF; DNA: TGCAGCGTTGAAGGGCAGACAAACACTGAAGCTTTCTTT
size: few; J: TRBJ2-7; V: TRBV7-2; length: 16; D: NA; CDR3: CASSQDEGQGVDEQYF; DNA: TGTGCCAGCAGCCAAGACGAGGGGCAGGGCGTCGACGAGCAGTACTTC
size: once; J: TRBJ2-5; V: TRBV15; length: 14; D: NA; CDR3: CATSRDRGGETQYF; DNA: TGTGCCACCAGCAGAGATCGAGGGGGAGAGACCCAGTACTTC
size: NA; J: TRBJ2-7; V: TRBV27; length: 14; D: NA; CDR3: CASSMRSSSYEQYF; DNA: TGTGCCAGCAGTATGCGGAGCAGCTCCTACGAGCAGTACTTC
size: NA; J: TRBJ2-2; V: TRBV11-3; length: 16; D: TRBD1; CDR3: CASSARDRSITGELFF; DNA: TGTGCCAGCAGCGCCCGGGACAGGAGTATCACCGGGGAGCTGTTTTTT
size: NA; J: TRBJ1-5; V: TRBV30; length: 17; D: TRBD1; CDR3: CAWSADRMGISNQPQHF; DNA: TGTGCCTGGAGTGCGGACAGGATGGGGATTAGCAATCAGCCCCAGCATTTT
size: NA; J: TRBJ2-3; V: TRBV7-2; length: 16; D: NA; CDR3: CASSLVGGPSTDTQYF; DNA: TGTGCCAGCAGCTTAGTAGGCGGGCCTAGCACAGATACGCAGTATTTT
size: NA; J: TRBJ2-5; V: TRBV28; length: 14; D: NA; CDR3: CASREGTRRETQYF; DNA: TGTGCCAGCAGGGAAGGGACTCGACGAGAGACCCAGTACTTC
size: NA; J: TRBJ1-1; V: TRBV28; length: 14; D: NA; CDR3: CASSLPRHGTEAFF; DNA: TGTGCCAGCAGTTTACCTAGACACGGTACTGAAGCTTTCTTT
size: NA; J: TRBJ2-5; V: TRBV28; length: 15; D: TRBD1; CDR3: CASSFIRGQRETQYF; DNA: TGTGCCAGCAGTTTCATCAGGGGGCAACGAGAGACCCAGTACTTC
size: NA; J: TRBJ2-3; V: TRBV5-6; length: 12; D: NA; CDR3: CASSLATDTQYF; DNA: TGTGCCAGCAGCTTGGCCACAGATACGCAGTATTTT
size: NA; J: TRBJ2-1; V: TRBV5-1; length: 13; D: NA; CDR3: CASSYGSYNEQFF; DNA: TGCGCCAGCAGTTACGGCTCCTACAATGAGCAGTTCTTC
size: NA; J: TRBJ2-3; V: TRBV5-4; length: 15; D: NA; CDR3: CASSLVRRGSDTQYF; DNA: TGTGCCAGCAGCTTAGTACGTAGAGGTTCAGATACGCAGTATTTT
size: NA; J: TRBJ2-1; V: TRBV9; length: 13; D: NA; CDR3: CASSVGDLGEQFF; DNA: TGTGCCAGCAGCGTAGGGGATCTTGGGGAGCAGTTCTTC